This TCR beta chain was found in a study of cytotoxic CD8 clonotypes in ibrutinib-treated CLL. Study-wide context: The patients, some 12 relapsed/refractory and roughly 15 treatment-naive, included 17 who were IGHV unmutated. The average sample held approximately 240,000 productive templates and approximately 93,000 productive rearrangements. Findings of the study overall: In comparison with age-matched healthy donors, baseline clonality was higher and tracked circulating CD8+ T-cell counts.

With sequencing, the targeted depth ranged from 1 in 200,000 to 1 in 1 million T cells. The repertoire was sequenced with immunoSEQ multiplex PCR; TCRdb's copy has only in-frame clones and lacks some. Found here are around 300,000 clones, around four fifths of them singletons; the top ten hold 6.5% to 8%. Regarding this clone: Antigen unknown.

The germline gives CDR1 MNHEY, CDR2 SVGAGI. Trimming cost V 0 bases and J 7 bases, with 9 bases left between them. The CDR3 is made up of 13 amino acids. The sequence was obtained from a human donor with chronic lymphocytic leukemia. The genes are TRBV6-5 and TRBJ1-1; no reliable D call. Sequenced here: PBMCs, sampled before ibrutinib treatment. CDR3 nucleotide sequence: TGTGCCAGCAGTTACTCTTGGACTCGTGAAGCTTTCTTT. This encodes CASSYSWTREAFF.